The clone carrying this T cell receptor beta chain occurred many times. Its antigen is unidentified. This sample was included in a study of Graves' ophthalmopathy and Graves' hyperthyroidism. Study conclusions and caveats: The 13-signature model separated ophthalmopathy from stable hyperthyroidism at almost 90% sensitivity and roughly 80% specificity.

Recruitment covered hyperthyroidism patients aged 18 to 65 whose new diagnosis was of under 2 months' duration. The CDR3 spans 11 residues. V gave up 3 bases and J gave up 6 bases, with 8 bases separating them. The germline V gene has CDR1 SQVTM and CDR2 ANQGSEA. CDR3 regions of TCR beta were amplified from RNA transcripts. Second-round multiplex PCR came after first-round RT-PCR with HTBI primers. TCRdb re-called the multiplex PCR reads through MiXCR, storing one row per CDR3 protein. The top ten clones hold 5.5% to 7% of a sample with hundreds of thousands of distinct CDR3 sequences, 15% of them seen once.

The sample taken for sequencing was peripheral blood. This clonotype originated in a woman younger than 35 with stable Graves' hyperthyroidism. This chain uses TRBV29-1 with TRBJ1-2; D is unclear. The CDR3 sequence is CSVEVRDGYTF. DNA of the CDR3: TGCAGCGTTGAGGTCAGAGATGGCTACACCTTC.